The 12 T cell receptor beta chains below come from one sample, sequenced in a study of blood T cell repertoires in COVID-19. Produced via immunoSEQ multiplex PCR; TCRdb's table is partial and in-frame only. Altogether about 240,000 clones are present, 83% being singletons, with the ten largest covering around 3.5%. Material for sequencing was PBMCs or T cells enriched from blood (not recorded which). These receptors were taken from a woman aged 35 to 49 who had been exposed to COVID-19.

CDR3 DNA: TGTGCCAGCAGTTTGTCACAACCCTTCACAGATACGCAGTATTTT. This encodes CASSLSQPFTDTQYF. The chain uses TRBV27 and TRBJ2-3; D not resolved. The CDR3 contains 15 residues. V was pared by 3 bases and J by 2 bases, with 12 bases between. The germline gives CDR1 MNHEY, CDR2 SMNVEV (reference sequence).

V usage is TRBV19 and J usage is TRBJ1-4; perhaps TRBD1 as D (5 bases). Trimming removed 5 bases from V and 7 bases from J, with 8 bases in between. This CDR3 is 12 amino acids long. The V gene's germline CDR1 is LNHDA and CDR2 SQIVND (reference sequence). CDR3 DNA: TGTGCCAGTAGTTCCAGGGTTGAAAAACTGTTTTTT. Translation gives CASSSRVEKLFF. Drawing the rest from reference TRBV19 and TRBJ1-4, the complete variable domain is DGGITQSPKYLFRKEGQNVTLSCEQNLNHDAMYWYRQDPGQGLRLIYYSQIVNDFQKGDIAEGYSVSREKKESFPLTVTSAQKNPTAFYLCASSSRVEKLFFGSGTQLSVL.

The chain carries TRBV5-4 and TRBJ1-1, with TRBD1 identical over 8 bases. There are 14 residues in the CDR3. Germline CDR1 is SGHNT and CDR2 is YYREEE (reference sequence). V shed 6 bases and J 1 base; nucleotides not matched to a gene: 5. The CDR3 sequence is CASTQGAANTEAFF. Here the CDR3 DNA reads TGTGCCAGCACCCAGGGGGCAGCGAACACTGAAGCTTTCTTT.

The chain couples TRBV5-1 to TRBJ1-1; D might be TRBD1 (5 bases). The germline gives CDR1 SGHRS, CDR2 YFSETQ. Trimming removed 0 bases at V and 1 base at J, with 10 bases between. The length of the CDR3 is 15 residues. The CDR3 loop is CASSLGARENTEAFF. In nucleotides, the CDR3 is TGCGCCAGCAGCTTGGGAGCCAGGGAGAACACTGAAGCTTTCTTT.

The V call is TRBV11-2, the J call TRBJ1-1; D ambiguous. The germline V gene encodes CDR1 SGHAT and CDR2 FQNNGV. V lost 1 base to trimming and J lost 6 bases, with 18 bases between them. The CDR3 has 16 amino acids. CDR3 protein: CASSLVRTVTPSEAFF. CDR3 DNA sequence: TGTGCCAGCAGCTTAGTCCGCACGGTAACTCCCTCTGAAGCTTTCTTT.

Concerning this clone itself: Other DNA sequences in the same sample also yield this CDR3. The V call is TRBV5-1, the J call TRBJ2-7; tentative D call: TRBD1 (7 bases). Trimming removed 0 bases from V and 3 bases from J, with 10 bases in between. The CDR3 runs 14 residues. Germline assignment: CDR1 SGHRS and CDR2 YFSETQ. CDR3 DNA: TGCGCCAGCAGCTTGGGGCAGGGGGGCTACGAGCAGTACTTC. Translation gives CASSLGQGGYEQYF.

The J gene is TRBJ2-3, the V gene TRBV5-1; 9 bases align to TRBD2. V lost 1 base and J lost 6; bases outside the gene matches: 6. The CDR3 has 15 residues. CDR1 SGHRS and CDR2 YFSETQ come from the germline V gene. CDR3: CASSLRAGGLDTQYF. In DNA form, the CDR3 reads TGCGCCAGCAGCTTGAGAGCGGGGGGACTGGATACGCAGTATTTT.

V usage is TRBV29-1 and J usage is TRBJ1-3, with D maybe TRBD1 (6 bases). The germline CDR1 and CDR2 sequences are SQVTM and ANQGSEA. V was cut by 6 bases and J by 7 bases, with 19 bases left in between. The length of the CDR3 is 14 residues. The CDR3 is CSVGIGGLTNTIYF. The CDR3 nucleotides read TGCAGCGTCGGAATAGGGGGTTTAACTAACACCATATATTTT.

This chain joins TRBV3-1 (or the pseudogene TRBV3-2) and TRBJ1-1; TRBD1 aligns across 10 bases. The CDR3 runs 15 residues. The junction had 6 bases not matched to a gene; V was cut back by 4 bases and J by 4 bases. Germline V lookup: CDR1 LGHDT, CDR2 YNNKEL (reference sequence). The CDR3 coding sequence is TGTGCCAGCAGCCCGGGGGGGACAGGGGTCACTGAAGCTTTCTTT. Its protein product is CASSPGGTGVTEAFF.

This clone was counted a few times. The chain links TRBV21-1 to TRBJ2-7; TRBD1 is the table's D call, not checked against the DNA. TRBV21-1 is an annotated pseudogene. There are 15 residues in the CDR3. CDR3 in DNA: TGTGCCAGCAGCAAGCCCGGGACAGTATCCTACGAGCAGTACTTC. Protein: CASSKPGTVSYEQYF.

This CDR3 reads CASSSTGGGDEQFF. The DNA of the CDR3 is TGTGCCAGCAGCTCGACAGGGGGCGGGGATGAGCAGTTCTTC. The chain is built from TRBV13 and TRBJ2-1, with 10 nucleotides matching TRBD1. Germline V CDR1 and CDR2: PRHDT, FYEKMQ (reference sequence). The CDR3 contains 14 residues. V lost 4 bases to trimming and J lost 8 bases; unmatched junction nucleotides: 5.

The chain combines TRBV27 with TRBJ2-1; 9 bases line up with TRBD1. CDR1 and CDR2 (germline): MNHEY, SMNVEV (reference sequence). The V and J ends lost 5 bases and 6 bases, in that order; junction bases with no gene match: 11. The CDR3 runs to 16 residues. In DNA, the CDR3 is TGTGCCAGCAGTGGAACCGGGACAGGGAAAATCAATGAGCAGTTCTTC. This translates into CASSGTGTGKINEQFF.